This T cell receptor (beta chain) was sequenced for a study of T cell responses to AZD1222 COVID-19 vaccine. This clone showed up just once. As yet, its antigen is unknown. The ends were cut back, 3 bases at V and 0 bases at J, with 13 bases in the middle. Germline V gene data show CDR1 as SGHDN and CDR2 as FVKESK. The length of the CDR3 is 16 residues. TCRdb's copy holds only in-frame clones and misses some; the assay was immunoSEQ multiplex PCR. The sample lists 130,000 or so clones, over 75% seen once, with 4.2% in the top ten. General study findings and limits: Nearly half of spike-specific TCRs reportedly target variant regions that are unmutated in the B.1.351 and B.1.1.7 variants. Sampling that yielded the repertoires occurred only after the peak T cell response. Baseline testing showed seropositivity in only six AZD1222 recipients.

The input for sequencing was peripheral blood, taken 28 days after the second dose of the MenACWY control vaccine. The sequence was collected from an adult who received the MenACWY meningococcal vaccine as a control. The rearrangement joins TRBV14 to TRBJ2-3; D gene unclear. CDR3 sequence: CASSQSLGFSTDTQYF. The CDR3 DNA reads as TGTGCCAGCAGCCAGTCTCTTGGGTTTAGCACAGATACGCAGTATTTT. Full variable domain (rest looked up from reference TRBV14 and TRBJ2-3): EAGVTQFPSHSVIEKGQTVTLRCDPISGHDNLYWYRRVMGKEIKFLLHFVKESKQDESGMPNNRFLAERTGGTYSTLKVQPAELEDSGVYFCASSQSLGFSTDTQYFGPGTRLTVL.